The clone carrying this T cell receptor beta chain appeared many times. Its specificity is unknown. This record belongs to a study of T cells in Graves' hyperthyroidism and ophthalmopathy. Study results and caveats: From stable hyperthyroidism, ophthalmopathy was separated by a 13 V-J model.

Trimming removed 5 bases from V and 15 bases from J; junction bases left unmatched: 12. The CDR3 is 13 residues long. It was RNA transcripts that yielded the amplified TCR beta CDR3 regions. Initially, a first-round RT-PCR of the TCR CDR3 employed the HTBI primer set. TCRdb re-analysed the multiplex PCR reads in MiXCR, keeping a single row per CDR3 protein. The table has around 250,000 distinct CDR3 sequences, roughly 22% seen once. The sample comprised blood. This TCR was sampled from a woman between 35 and 50 years old with Graves' ophthalmopathy. The gene calls are TRBV12-3 or TRBV12-4 and TRBJ1-4; 7 bases map to TRBD1. The CDR3 sequence is CASSLKRDSSLFF. CDR3 coding DNA: TGTGCCAGCAGTCTGAAAAGGGACAGTAGTTTGTTTTTT.